This T cell receptor beta chain came from a study of T cells in Graves' hyperthyroidism and ophthalmopathy. Study details: Peripheral blood was obtained at initial diagnosis, preceding any treatment.

Study results and caveats: Model predictions of ophthalmopathy came a median roughly 6.7 months before onset.

RNA transcripts provided the source from which TCR beta CDR3 regions were amplified. A set of HTBI primers served as the primers for a first-round RT-PCR of the TCR CDR3. TCRdb used MiXCR to reprocess the multiplex PCR reads, holding one entry per CDR3 protein. The data hold around 420,000 distinct CDR3 sequences, with 12% to 15% observed a single time. V dropped 3 bases and J dropped 0 bases, with 15 bases sitting between them. Per germline, CDR1 SGHRS and CDR2 YFSETQ. CDR3 length equals 16 residues. This clonotype was detected ten times or more. What it recognizes is unknown. Over 18 months, lack of ophthalmopathy progression marked Graves' hyperthyroidism as stable. Lactation, pregnancy, other autoimmune disease or uncontrolled infection led to exclusion of patients.

This sequence originates from a woman aged 18-29 years with Graves' hyperthyroidism. The rearrangement joins TRBV5-1 to TRBJ1-1; TRBD1 might be the D (6 bases). Sequenced material: blood. The CDR3 here is CASSSGTTTMNTEAFF. CDR3 nucleotide sequence: TGCGCCAGCAGCTCGGGGACAACCACCATGAACACTGAAGCTTTCTTT.